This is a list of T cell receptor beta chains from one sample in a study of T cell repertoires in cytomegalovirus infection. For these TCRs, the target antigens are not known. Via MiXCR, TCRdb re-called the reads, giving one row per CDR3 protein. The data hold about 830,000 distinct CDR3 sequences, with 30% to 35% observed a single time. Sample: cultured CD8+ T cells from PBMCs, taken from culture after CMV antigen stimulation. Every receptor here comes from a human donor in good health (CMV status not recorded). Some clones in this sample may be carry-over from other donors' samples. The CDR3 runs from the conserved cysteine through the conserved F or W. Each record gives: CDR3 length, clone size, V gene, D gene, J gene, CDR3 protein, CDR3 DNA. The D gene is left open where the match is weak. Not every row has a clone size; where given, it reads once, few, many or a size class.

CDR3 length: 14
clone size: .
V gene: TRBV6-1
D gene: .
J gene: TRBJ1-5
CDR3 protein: CASSEGVGVQPQHF
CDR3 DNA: TGTGCCAGCAGTGAAGGGGTGGGGGTGCAGCCCCAGCATTTT

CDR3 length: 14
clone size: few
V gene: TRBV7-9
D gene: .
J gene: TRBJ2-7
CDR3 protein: CASTIPGGRDEQYF
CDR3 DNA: TGTGCCAGCACCATCCCCGGGGGCAGGGACGAGCAGTACTTC

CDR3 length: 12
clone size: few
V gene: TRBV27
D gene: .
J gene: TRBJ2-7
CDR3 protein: CASSLVGAEQYF
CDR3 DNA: TGTGCCAGCAGTTTAGTCGGGGCCGAGCAGTACTTC

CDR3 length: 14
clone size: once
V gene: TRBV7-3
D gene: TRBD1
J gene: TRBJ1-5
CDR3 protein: CASSLSGGHEAQHF
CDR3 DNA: TGTGCCAGCAGCTTATCAGGGGGCCATGAAGCCCAGCATTTT

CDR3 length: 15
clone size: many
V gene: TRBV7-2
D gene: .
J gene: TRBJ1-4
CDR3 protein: CASSLSKGLSEKLFF
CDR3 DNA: TGTGCCAGCAGCTTAAGTAAGGGGCTGAGTGAAAAACTGTTTTTT

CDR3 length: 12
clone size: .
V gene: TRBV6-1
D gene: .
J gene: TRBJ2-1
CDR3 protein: CASADPGREQFF
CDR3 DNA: TGTGCCTCAGCAGATCCGGGTCGTGAGCAGTTCTTC

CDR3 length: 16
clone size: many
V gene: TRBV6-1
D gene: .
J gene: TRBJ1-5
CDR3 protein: CASNLDSFELNQPQHF
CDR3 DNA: TGTGCCAGCAACCTGGACAGTTTTGAGCTAAATCAGCCCCAGCATTTT

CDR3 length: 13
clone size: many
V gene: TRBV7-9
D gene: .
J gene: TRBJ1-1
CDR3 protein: CASSLPGGTEAFF
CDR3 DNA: TGTGCCAGCAGCTTACCGGGGGGCACTGAAGCTTTCTTT

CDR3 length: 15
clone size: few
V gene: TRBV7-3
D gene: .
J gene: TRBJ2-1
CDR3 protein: CASSLDGSGYNEQFF
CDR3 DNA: TGTGCCAGCAGCTTAGATGGTAGCGGTTACAATGAGCAGTTCTTC

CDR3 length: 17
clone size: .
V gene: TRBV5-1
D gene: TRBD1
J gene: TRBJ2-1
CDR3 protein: CASSPHRDRDYDNEQFF
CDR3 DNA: TGCGCCAGCAGCCCGCACCGGGACAGGGATTACGACAATGAGCAGTTCTTC

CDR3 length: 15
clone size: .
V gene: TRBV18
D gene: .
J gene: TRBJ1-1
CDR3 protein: CASSPGIPANTEAFF
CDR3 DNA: TGTGCCAGCTCACCAGGAATCCCCGCAAACACTGAAGCTTTCTTT

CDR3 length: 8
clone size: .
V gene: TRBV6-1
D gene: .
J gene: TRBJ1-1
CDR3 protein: CASTEAFF
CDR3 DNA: TGTGCCAGCACTGAAGCTTTCTTT

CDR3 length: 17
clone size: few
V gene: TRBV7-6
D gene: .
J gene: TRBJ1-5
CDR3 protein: CASSLRGGGETNQPQHF
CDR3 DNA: TGTGCCAGCAGCTTACGGGGGGGGGGGGAAACCAATCAGCCCCAGCATTTT

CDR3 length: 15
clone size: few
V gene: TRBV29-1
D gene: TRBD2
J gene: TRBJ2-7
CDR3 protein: CSVEDPSGGAYEQYF
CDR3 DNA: TGCAGCGTTGAAGACCCTAGCGGGGGGGCCTACGAGCAGTACTTC

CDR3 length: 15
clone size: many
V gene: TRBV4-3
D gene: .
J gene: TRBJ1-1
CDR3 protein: CASSHDRTENTEAFF
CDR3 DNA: TGCGCCAGCAGCCATGACAGGACAGAGAACACTGAAGCTTTCTTT

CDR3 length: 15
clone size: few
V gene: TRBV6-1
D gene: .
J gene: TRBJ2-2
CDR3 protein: CASKEQGRESGELFF
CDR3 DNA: TGTGCCAGCAAAGAACAGGGAAGAGAGAGCGGGGAGCTGTTTTTT

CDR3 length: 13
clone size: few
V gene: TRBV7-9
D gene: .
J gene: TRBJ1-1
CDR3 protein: CASIGLSGSEAFF
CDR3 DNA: TGTGCCAGCATCGGGCTTAGTGGGTCTGAAGCTTTCTTT

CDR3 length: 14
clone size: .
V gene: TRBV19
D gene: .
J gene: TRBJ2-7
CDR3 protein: CASSMGHPNYEQYF
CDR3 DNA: TGTGCCAGTAGTATGGGCCATCCGAACTACGAGCAGTACTTC